This is a list of T cell receptor beta chains from one sample in a study of long-term antiretroviral therapy in people with HIV. Profiling relied on immunoSEQ multiplex PCR, and the TCRdb table lists in-frame clones only, not all of them. The sample records around 6,400 clones, under 85% being singletons. Sequencing used unsorted PBMCs, obtained 0.5 years before starting antiretroviral therapy. The receptors shown here come from a man in his forties with HIV. Both conserved end residues are part of each CDR3. The order of the fields is J gene, D gene, V gene, clone size, CDR3 protein, CDR3 DNA. A D gene is named only where the DNA matches it firmly. Expanded clones are given a class, and other clones once, few, many or no size at all.

TRBJ2-2 TRBD2 TRBV4-3 - CASSQSSGGPTGELFF TGCGCCAGCAGCCAATCTAGCGGGGGGCCAACCGGGGAGCTGTTTTTT
TRBJ2-7 TRBD1 TRBV6-1 - CGTGDYEQYF TGTGGGACAGGGGACTACGAGCAGTACTTC
TRBJ1-5 - TRBV19 once CASSTSWDYSNQPQHF TGTGCCAGTAGTACTTCTTGGGACTATAGCAATCAGCCCCAGCATTTT
TRBJ2-7 TRBD2 TRBV28 medium-sized CASSEPGLAFEQYF TGTGCCAGCAGTGAACCGGGACTAGCTTTCGAGCAGTACTTC
TRBJ1-1 - TRBV27 - CASSLGRNTEAFF TGTGCCAGCAGTTTAGGGCGGAACACTGAAGCTTTCTTT
TRBJ2-7 - TRBV15 - CATSRDMGSYEQYF TGTGCCACCAGCAGAGACATGGGCTCCTACGAGCAGTACTTC
TRBJ1-5 TRBD1 TRBV7-8 few CASSYRTGANQPQHF TGTGCCAGCAGCTACCGGACAGGGGCCAATCAGCCCCAGCATTTT
TRBJ1-5 TRBD1 TRBV2 - CASSAPGQGNQPQHF TGTGCCAGCAGTGCACCGGGACAGGGGAATCAGCCCCAGCATTTT
TRBJ2-7 - TRBV29-1 large CSVEEGGEGYEQYF TGCAGCGTTGAAGAGGGGGGTGAAGGCTACGAGCAGTACTTC
TRBJ2-3 - TRBV6-1 - CASGITDTQYF TGTGCCAGTGGGATCACAGATACGCAGTATTTT
TRBJ1-2 - TRBV9 - CASSVADGYTF TGTGCCAGCAGCGTAGCTGATGGCTACACCTTC
TRBJ2-7 - TRBV9 - CASSPRAGNSYEQYF TGTGCCAGCAGCCCCCGGGCAGGGAACTCCTACGAGCAGTACTTC
TRBJ1-3 - TRBV10-3 once CAISESVAGNTIYF TGTGCCATCAGTGAGTCGGTCGCTGGAAACACCATATATTTT
TRBJ2-7 - TRBV5-1 few CASSEMSGVNYEQYF TGCGCCAGCAGCGAGATGTCAGGGGTCAACTACGAGCAGTACTTC
TRBJ1-5 - TRBV6-6 - CASSYSVQGNQPQHF TGTGCCAGCAGTTACTCGGTCCAGGGGAATCAGCCCCAGCATTTT
TRBJ2-7 - TRBV18 - CASSPSRGSSYEQYF TGTGCCAGCTCACCATCCAGGGGAAGCTCCTACGAGCAGTACTTC
TRBJ1-2 - TRBV29-1 - CSVEDLRNHGYTF TGCAGCGTTGAAGATCTAAGGAATCATGGCTACACCTTC